The sample holds a few counts of the clone carrying this T cell receptor (beta chain). The record originates from a study of response to subunit inactivated influenza vaccine. TCRdb reprocessed the RT-PCR reads via MiXCR and lists one record per CDR3 protein. This table holds some 550,000 distinct CDR3 sequences, around 21% found once. Trimming stripped 4 bases from V and 7 bases from J, with 14 bases between. The CDR3 sequence is 13 residues long. Germline V gene data show CDR1 as SGHRS and CDR2 as YFSETQ. The same data also contributed to another study, on T cells expressing NK-cell markers. That study reports: Generation of TCR beta cDNA was performed by 5'RACE template switching incorporating UMIs. Sorted CD3+CD56+NKG2C+, CD3+CD56+NKG2C- and CD3+CD56-NKG2C+ T cells supplied TCR beta repertoires.

Sequenced here: CD4+ T cells sorted from PBMCs, sampled less than 13 days after vaccination. This TCR derives from a man aged 50 to 59 who received an inactivated influenza vaccine. V usage is TRBV5-1 and J usage is TRBJ1-1; D is unclear. The CDR3 region is CASSADSHSEAFF. In DNA, the CDR3 is TGCGCCAGCAGCGCGGACTCCCACAGTGAAGCTTTCTTT. Filled out from reference TRBV5-1 and TRBJ1-1, the complete variable domain reads KAGVTQTPRYLIKTRGQQVTLSCSPISGHRSVSWYQQTPGQGLQFLFEYFSETQRNKGNFPGRFSGRQFSNSRSEMNVSTLELGDSALYLCASSADSHSEAFFGQGTRLTVV.